The 26 T cell receptor beta chains given below trace back to one sample, sequenced in a study of early T cells in non-severe SARS-CoV-2 infection. TCRdb ran MiXCR on the 5' RACE reads and lists one entry per CDR3 protein. Counted here are fewer than 120,000 distinct CDR3 sequences, 10% to 15% occurring once; the ten biggest clones make up approximately 4%. Specimen: whole blood, collected at baseline. These receptors were taken from an adult who was a healthcare worker with PCR-confirmed SARS-CoV-2 infection or an uninfected control (not recorded which).

The chain recombines TRBV6-2 or TRBV6-3 with TRBJ1-6; D call uncertain. Germline V gene lookup returns CDR1 MNHEY and CDR2 SVGEGT. This CDR3 spans 15 amino acids. V shed 4 bases and J shed 7 bases, with 14 bases lying between them. The CDR3 DNA reads as TGTGCCAGCAGTTTCCCACGAGGTCGGAATTCACCCCTCCACTTT. Encoded protein: CASSFPRGRNSPLHF.

The chain is built from TRBV6-1 and TRBJ2-2; D is unclear. V was shortened by 0 bases and J by 1 base, with 6 bases between the two germline ends. The germline CDR1 and CDR2 sequences are MNHNS and SASEGT. This CDR3 contains 15 residues. The CDR3 spells CASSEALGNTGELFF. CDR3 coding DNA: TGTGCCAGCAGTGAAGCACTGGGGAACACCGGGGAGCTGTTTTTT.

This chain connects TRBV2 to TRBJ2-2; D is uncertain. Germline-derived CDR1 and CDR2 are SNHLY and FYNNEI. CDR3 size: 12 residues. With 3 bases removed from V and 6 bases from J, the gap between germline ends came to 5 bases. Here the CDR3 reads CASSDLSGELFF. CDR3 DNA sequence: TGTGCCAGCAGTGATTTATCCGGGGAGCTGTTTTTT.

DNA for the CDR3: TGCGCCAGCAGCCCGGGCGGGACAGCTTCTTCCTACGAGCAGTACTTC. Translated, it gives CASSPGGTASSYEQYF. The V and J genes are TRBV5-1 and TRBJ2-7, with a weak D call TRBD1 (7 bases). There are 16 residues in the CDR3. V was shortened by 4 bases and J by 1 base, with 18 bases between the two germline ends. Germline V lookup: CDR1 SGHRS, CDR2 YFSETQ. Based on the CDR3 plus reference TRBV5-1 and TRBJ2-7, the full variable domain is KAGVTQTPRYLIKTRGQQVTLSCSPISGHRSVSWYQQTPGQGLQFLFEYFSETQRNKGNFPGRFSGRQFSNSRSEMNVSTLELGDSALYLCASSPGGTASSYEQYFGPGTRLTVT.

This clonotype was detected many times. V gene TRBV12-3 or TRBV12-4 combines with J gene TRBJ2-1, with 7 bases aligning to TRBD1. After removal of 7 bases from V and 8 bases from J, the junction contained 11 bases not matched to a gene. The CDR3 totals 14 residues. This CDR3 reads CASTPGQNLDEQFF. CDR3 nucleotide sequence: TGTGCCAGCACCCCGGGACAGAATTTGGATGAGCAGTTCTTC.

There are a few counts of this clonotype. The chain has TRBV5-1 and TRBJ1-3; maybe TRBD1 (6 bases). Looked up from germline, CDR1 is SGHRS and CDR2 is YFSETQ. V was pared by 4 bases and J by 2 bases, with 10 bases between. This CDR3 has 14 residues. The CDR3 nucleotides are TGCGCCAGCAGCGCGGACAGCGCTGGAAACACCATATATTTT. Its translation is CASSADSAGNTIYF.

The CDR3 here is CASSYRGQGDIRDEQFF. DNA of the CDR3: TGCGCCAGCAGCTACCGTGGACAGGGCGATATCAGGGATGAGCAGTTCTTC. The rearrangement joins TRBV5-1 to TRBJ2-1, with 8 bases identical to TRBD1. Germline trimming cut 3 bases from V and 8 bases from J; bases unmatched to any gene: 16. This CDR3 has 17 amino acids. CDR1 is SGHRS and CDR2 is YFSETQ in the germline V gene. The complete variable domain, with remaining parts taken from reference TRBV5-1 and TRBJ2-1, reads KAGVTQTPRYLIKTRGQQVTLSCSPISGHRSVSWYQQTPGQGLQFLFEYFSETQRNKGNFPGRFSGRQFSNSRSEMNVSTLELGDSALYLCASSYRGQGDIRDEQFFGPGTRLTVL.

V gene TRBV7-9 combines with J gene TRBJ1-4; D is ambiguous. Trimming took off 5 bases at V and 0 bases at J, with 7 bases between the two ends. The CDR3 has 14 amino acids. Germline assignment: CDR1 SEHNR and CDR2 FQNEAQ (reference sequence). Written as DNA, the CDR3 is TGTGCCAGCAGCGTCTCCTCAACTAATGAAAAACTGTTTTTT. The encoded protein is CASSVSSTNEKLFF.

The CDR3 DNA reads TGCAGTGCTACAGGGGGGGGCTCCTACAATGAGCAGTTCTTC. This translates into CSATGGGSYNEQFF. J is TRBJ2-1 and V is TRBV20-1; TRBD1 or TRBD2 may be the D gene (7 bases each). The CDR3 is 14 residues long. Trimming shortened V by 4 bases and J by 0 bases, and 10 bases separated the two germline ends. Looked up from germline, CDR1 is DFQATT and CDR2 is SNEGSKA (reference sequence).

The V gene is TRBV11-1, the J gene TRBJ2-1, with a weak D call TRBD2 (6 bases). This CDR3 comprises 16 residues. Trimming removed 5 bases at V and 2 bases at J, with 16 bases between. Germline loops: CDR1 SGHAT, CDR2 FQDESV (reference sequence). CDR3 amino acids: CASSTDPGLAYNEQFF. In DNA form, the CDR3 reads TGTGCCAGCAGCACTGACCCGGGACTCGCCTACAATGAGCAGTTCTTC.

This clonotype has just a few counts. The V call is TRBV5-1, the J call TRBJ2-7, with TRBD2 as a possible D gene (7 bases). This CDR3 spans 16 amino acids. Germline assignment: CDR1 SGHRS and CDR2 YFSETQ. Trimming left V 4 bases short and J 0 bases short, with 17 bases between. The CDR3 is CASSPRGGDTSYEQYF. The CDR3 nucleotides are TGCGCCAGCAGCCCTAGAGGGGGGGACACCTCCTACGAGCAGTACTTC.

The chain links TRBV5-1 to TRBJ2-3; 7 positions match TRBD1. Unmatched junction bases numbered 9, after V lost 4 bases and J lost 4 bases. Germline assignment: CDR1 SGHRS and CDR2 YFSETQ. The CDR3 length is 15 residues. The DNA of the CDR3 is TGCGCCAGCAGCCCACAGGGGATAGGCGCAGATACGCAGTATTTT. It is translated as CASSPQGIGADTQYF.

The V gene is TRBV19, the J gene TRBJ2-4; tentatively, D is TRBD2 (6 bases). V was cut by 7 bases and J by 10 bases, with 11 bases left in between. This CDR3 has 11 amino acids. The germline V gene has CDR1 LNHDA and CDR2 SQIVND (reference sequence). In DNA form, the CDR3 reads TGTGCCAGTACCGGGGGAACTATTCAGTACTTC. Protein product: CASTGGTIQYF. The full variable domain, with the rest looked up from reference TRBV19 and TRBJ2-4, is DGGITQSPKYLFRKEGQNVTLSCEQNLNHDAMYWYRQDPGQGLRLIYYSQIVNDFQKGDIAEGYSVSREKKESFPLTVTSAQKNPTAFYLCASTGGTIQYFGAGTRLSVL.

This clonotype was seen more than once but under ten times. This chain joins TRBV2 and TRBJ2-7, with TRBD1 as a possible D gene (7 bases). This CDR3 comprises 13 residues. Per the germline V gene, CDR1 is SNHLY and CDR2 is FYNNEI. V lost 2 bases and J lost 6, with 11 bases in between. The DNA for the CDR3 is TGTGCCAGCAGTGAACAGGGGGGAGGCGAGCAGTACTTC. It codes for CASSEQGGGEQYF.

This clonotype was counted between two and nine times. The chain employs TRBV9 and TRBJ2-1; TRBD2 aligns across 11 bases. Trimming took 4 bases from V and 9 from J; bases not matched to a gene: 9. Germline V lookup: CDR1 SGDLS, CDR2 YYNGEE. This CDR3 is built from 15 residues. The DNA for the CDR3 is TGTGCCAGCAGCTTTTCTAGCGGGAGGCCGGGTGAGCAGTTCTTC. Amino acids: CASSFSSGRPGEQFF.

A few counts support this clonotype. The rearrangement uses TRBV6-2 or TRBV6-3 and TRBJ1-1, with 7 bases identical to TRBD1. Germline assignment: CDR1 MNHEY and CDR2 SVGEGT. The CDR3 totals 14 residues. Trimming took 2 bases from V and 3 from J; bases not matched to a gene: 3. The CDR3 is CASSYRDRDTEAFF. The CDR3 DNA reads as TGTGCCAGCAGTTACCGCGACAGGGACACTGAAGCTTTCTTT.

V gene TRBV3-1 combines with J gene TRBJ1-5, with D perhaps TRBD1 (6 bases). The length of the CDR3 is 14 residues. V gave up 4 bases and J gave up 0 bases, with 7 bases separating them. From germline, CDR1 is LGHDT and CDR2 YNNKEL (reference sequence). The CDR3 protein is CASSRTVSNQPQHF. The CDR3 DNA is TGTGCCAGCAGCCGGACAGTTAGCAATCAGCCCCAGCATTTT.

This clonotype was counted at least ten times. The CDR3 DNA follows: TGTGCCAGCAGCTTAGCGCCCACCGGGACAGGGAACAATCAGCCCCAGCATTTT. It yields the protein CASSLAPTGTGNNQPQHF. The rearrangement links TRBV7-2 to TRBJ1-5; 9 bases are shared with TRBD1. Germline loops: CDR1 SGHTA, CDR2 FQGNSA. Germline trimming cut 0 bases from V and 3 bases from J; bases unmatched to any gene: 9. CDR3 length: 18 residues.

This clonotype was counted only a few times. The chain has TRBV30 and TRBJ2-7; tentatively, D is TRBD2 (6 bases). Germline lookup yields CDR1 GTSNPN and CDR2 SVGIG (reference sequence). Trimming stripped 2 bases from V and 4 bases from J, with 15 bases between. The CDR3 runs to 14 residues. The DNA of the CDR3 is TGTGCCTGGAGTCCTAGCGTGGGGGGTTACGAGCAGTACTTC. Translating it yields CAWSPSVGGYEQYF. Full variable domain (rest looked up from reference TRBV30 and TRBJ2-7): SQTIHQWPATLVQPVGSPLSLECTVEGTSNPNLYWYRQAAGRGLQLLFYSVGIGQISSEVPQNLSASRPQDRQFILSSKKLLLSDSGFYLCAWSPSVGGYEQYFGPGTRLTVT.

This sequence joins TRBV5-1 and TRBJ1-2; 8 nucleotides agree with TRBD1. The CDR3 is 15 residues long. Germline lookup yields CDR1 SGHRS and CDR2 YFSETQ. Losses at the gene ends were 1 base for V and 4 bases for J; bases not matched to a gene: 6. The DNA of the CDR3 is TGCGCCAGCAGCTTGCAGACAGGGGCTCTCTATGGCTACACCTTC. It is translated as CASSLQTGALYGYTF.

The CDR3: CASSFREGETQYF. CDR3 in DNA: TGTGCCAGCAGCTTTAGGGAAGGCGAGACCCAGTACTTC. The chain employs TRBV7-3 and TRBJ2-5; D gene ambiguous. V lost 3 bases to trimming and J lost 5 bases, with 10 bases between them. The CDR3 contains 13 residues. CDR1 SGHTA and CDR2 FQGTGA come from the germline V gene.

The chain uses TRBV6-5 and TRBJ2-7; TRBD2 matches at 8 bases. Germline CDR1 is MNHEY and CDR2 is SVGAGI. V dropped 2 bases and J dropped 5; count of bases not matched to a gene: 8. The length of the CDR3 is 15 residues. The CDR3 DNA sequence: TGTGCCAGCAGTTACACCCACGGGAGGGCTGACGAGCAGTACTTC. Protein: CASSYTHGRADEQYF.

V is TRBV5-1 and J is TRBJ1-1, with TRBD1 identical over 10 bases. V was clipped by 2 bases and J by 1 base; unmatched bases: 2. The CDR3 covers 15 residues. Germline V gene data show CDR1 as SGHRS and CDR2 as YFSETQ. CDR3 sequence reads: CASSFRTGGNTEAFF. The CDR3 DNA reads as TGCGCCAGCAGCTTCAGGACAGGGGGGAACACTGAAGCTTTCTTT. Filled out from reference TRBV5-1 and TRBJ1-1, the complete variable domain reads KAGVTQTPRYLIKTRGQQVTLSCSPISGHRSVSWYQQTPGQGLQFLFEYFSETQRNKGNFPGRFSGRQFSNSRSEMNVSTLELGDSALYLCASSFRTGGNTEAFFGQGTRLTVV.

The chain has TRBV5-1 and TRBJ2-1, with 9 bases that match TRBD1. In germline, CDR1 is SGHRS, CDR2 YFSETQ. The V and J ends lost 3 bases and 4 bases, in that order; junction bases with no gene match: 5. The CDR3 is 15 residues long. The CDR3 nucleotides read TGCGCCAGCAGCTCCGCCGGGACAGGGTACAATGAGCAGTTCTTC. This translates into CASSSAGTGYNEQFF.

The chain recombines TRBV18 with TRBJ1-5; 7 bases map to TRBD1. With 3 bases clipped from V and 3 bases from J, the junction kept 8 bases outside the gene matches. The CDR3 has 16 residues. Germline V gene sequence: CDR1 KGHSH, CDR2 LQKENI. The CDR3 protein is CASSPATGTDNQPQHF. The DNA of the CDR3 is TGTGCCAGCTCACCGGCTACCGGGACAGACAATCAGCCCCAGCATTTT. Together with reference TRBV18 and TRBJ1-5, the CDR3 gives the full variable domain: NAGVMQNPRHLVRRRGQEARLRCSPMKGHSHVYWYRQLPEEGLKFMVYLQKENIIDESGMPKERFSAEFPKEGPSILRIQQVVRGDSAAYFCASSPATGTDNQPQHFGDGTRLSIL.

This clonotype was counted only a few times. The chain combines TRBV7-2 with TRBJ1-1; no clear D gene. V dropped 1 base and J dropped 12 bases, with 3 bases sitting between them. CDR1 SGHTA and CDR2 FQGNSA come from the germline V gene. This CDR3 is 9 amino acids long. CDR3 protein: CASSLETFF. The CDR3 DNA reads TGTGCCAGCAGCTTAGAGACTTTCTTT.